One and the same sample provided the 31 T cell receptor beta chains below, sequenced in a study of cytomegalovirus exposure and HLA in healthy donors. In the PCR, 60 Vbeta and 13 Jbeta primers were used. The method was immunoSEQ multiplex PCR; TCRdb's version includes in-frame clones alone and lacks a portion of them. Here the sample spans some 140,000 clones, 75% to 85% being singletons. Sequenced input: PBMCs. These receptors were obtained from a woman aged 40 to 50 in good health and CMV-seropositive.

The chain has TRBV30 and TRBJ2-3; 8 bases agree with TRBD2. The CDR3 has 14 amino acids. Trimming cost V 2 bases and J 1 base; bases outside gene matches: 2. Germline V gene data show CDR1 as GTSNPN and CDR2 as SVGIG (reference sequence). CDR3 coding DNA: TGTGCCTGGAGTAGCGGGAGTGGCACAGATACGCAGTATTTT. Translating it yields CAWSSGSGTDTQYF. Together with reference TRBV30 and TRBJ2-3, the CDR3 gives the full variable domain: SQTIHQWPATLVQPVGSPLSLECTVEGTSNPNLYWYRQAAGRGLQLLFYSVGIGQISSEVPQNLSASRPQDRQFILSSKKLLLSDSGFYLCAWSSGSGTDTQYFGPGTRLTVL.

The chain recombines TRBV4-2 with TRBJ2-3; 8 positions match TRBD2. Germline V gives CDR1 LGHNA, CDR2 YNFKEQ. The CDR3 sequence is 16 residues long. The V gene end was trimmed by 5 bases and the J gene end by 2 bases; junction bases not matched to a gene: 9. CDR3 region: CASSSREALLTDTQYF. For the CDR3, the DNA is TGTGCCAGCAGCTCGCGGGAGGCCCTCCTCACAGATACGCAGTATTTT.

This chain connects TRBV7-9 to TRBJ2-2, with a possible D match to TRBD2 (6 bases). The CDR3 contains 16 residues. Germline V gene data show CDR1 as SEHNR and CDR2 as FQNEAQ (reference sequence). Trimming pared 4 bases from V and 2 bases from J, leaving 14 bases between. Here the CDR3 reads CASSSRGGVNTGELFF. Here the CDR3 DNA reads TGTGCCAGCAGCTCCCGGGGCGGGGTCAACACCGGGGAGCTGTTTTTT.

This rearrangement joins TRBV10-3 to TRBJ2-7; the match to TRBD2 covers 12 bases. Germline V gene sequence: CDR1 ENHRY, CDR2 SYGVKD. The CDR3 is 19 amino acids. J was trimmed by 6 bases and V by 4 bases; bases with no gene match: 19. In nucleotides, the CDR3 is TGTGCCATCAGTGGTCCGGCTAGCGGGAGGGCCTTACGGTCTGGCGAGCAGTACTTC. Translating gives CAISGPASGRALRSGEQYF.

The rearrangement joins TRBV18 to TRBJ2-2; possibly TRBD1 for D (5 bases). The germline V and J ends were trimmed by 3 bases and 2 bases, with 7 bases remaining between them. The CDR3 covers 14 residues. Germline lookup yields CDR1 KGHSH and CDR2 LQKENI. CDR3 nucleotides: TGTGCCAGCTCACCCCAGGGAAACACCGGGGAGCTGTTTTTT. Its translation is CASSPQGNTGELFF.

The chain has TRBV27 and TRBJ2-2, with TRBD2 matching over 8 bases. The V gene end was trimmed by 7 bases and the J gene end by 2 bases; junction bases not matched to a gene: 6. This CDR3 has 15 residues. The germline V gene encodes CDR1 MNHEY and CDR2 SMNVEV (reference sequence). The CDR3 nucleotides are TGTGCCAGCATCTTAAGCGGGAGTAACACCGGGGAGCTGTTTTTT. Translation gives CASILSGSNTGELFF.

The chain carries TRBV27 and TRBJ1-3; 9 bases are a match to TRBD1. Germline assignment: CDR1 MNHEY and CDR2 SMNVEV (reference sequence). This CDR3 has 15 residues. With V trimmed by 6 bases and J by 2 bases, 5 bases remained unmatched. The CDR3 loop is CASRQDRGAGNTIYF. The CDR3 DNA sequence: TGTGCCAGCAGACAGGACAGGGGAGCTGGAAACACCATATATTTT.

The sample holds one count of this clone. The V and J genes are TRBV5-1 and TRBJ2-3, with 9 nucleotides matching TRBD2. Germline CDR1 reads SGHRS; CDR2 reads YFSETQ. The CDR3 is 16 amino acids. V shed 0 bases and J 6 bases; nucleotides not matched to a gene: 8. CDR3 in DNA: TGCGCCAGCAGCTTGGTTGGGCTAGCGGGAACGGATACGCAGTATTTT. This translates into CASSLVGLAGTDTQYF. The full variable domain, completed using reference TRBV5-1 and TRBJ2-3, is KAGVTQTPRYLIKTRGQQVTLSCSPISGHRSVSWYQQTPGQGLQFLFEYFSETQRNKGNFPGRFSGRQFSNSRSEMNVSTLELGDSALYLCASSLVGLAGTDTQYFGPGTRLTVL.

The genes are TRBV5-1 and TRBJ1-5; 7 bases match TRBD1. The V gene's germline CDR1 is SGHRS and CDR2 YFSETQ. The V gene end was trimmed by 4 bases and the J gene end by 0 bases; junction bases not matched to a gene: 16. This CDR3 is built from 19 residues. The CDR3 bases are TGCGCCAGCAGCCCCCGGAGTTCCGGGACAGCCCATAGCAATCAGCCCCAGCATTTT. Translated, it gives CASSPRSSGTAHSNQPQHF.

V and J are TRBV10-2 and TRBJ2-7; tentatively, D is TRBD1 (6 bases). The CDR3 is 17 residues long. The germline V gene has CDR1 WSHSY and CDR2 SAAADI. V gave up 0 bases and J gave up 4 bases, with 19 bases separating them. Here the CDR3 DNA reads TGCGCCAGCAGTGAGTCGAGGGCAGGGGCCCGCAGGTACGAGCAGTACTTC. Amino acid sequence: CASSESRAGARRYEQYF.

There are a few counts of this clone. The DNA for the CDR3 is TGCAGCCTAGCTAGCGGGAGTCCTGAGCAGTTCTTC. Translating it yields CSLASGSPEQFF. The gene calls are TRBV29-1 and TRBJ2-1, with 10 bases identical to TRBD2. The CDR3 is 12 amino acids. Germline values: CDR1 SQVTM, CDR2 ANQGSEA. Trimming at V came to 8 bases and at J to 9 bases, leaving 7 bases not matched to a gene.

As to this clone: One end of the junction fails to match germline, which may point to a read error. The CDR3 DNA reads TGTGCCAGCAGTGCGGGCACAGGGGGCTCCCACGAGCAGTACTTC. Protein: CASSAGTGGSHEQYF. This sequence joins TRBV2 and TRBJ2-7; 9 bases agree with TRBD1. This CDR3 spans 15 amino acids. CDR1 is SNHLY, CDR2 FYNNEI, per germline.

The CDR3 sequence: CASSLDQAGEGGRDTQYF. CDR3 coding DNA: TGTGCCAGCAGCTTGGACCAAGCGGGAGAGGGGGGTCGGGATACGCAGTATTTT. J is TRBJ2-3 and V is TRBV5-6, with 8 nucleotides matching TRBD2. CDR3 length: 18 amino acids. CDR1 and CDR2 from the germline V gene are SGHDT and YYEEEE. V was pared by 0 bases and J by 6 bases, with 15 bases of the junction left unmatched.

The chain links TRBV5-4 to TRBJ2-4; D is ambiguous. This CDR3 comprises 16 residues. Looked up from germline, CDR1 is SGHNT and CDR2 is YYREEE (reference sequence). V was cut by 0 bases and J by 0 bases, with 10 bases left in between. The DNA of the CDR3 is TGTGCCAGCAGCTTGGATCAGGCCTTAGCCAAAAACATTCAGTACTTC. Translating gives CASSLDQALAKNIQYF.

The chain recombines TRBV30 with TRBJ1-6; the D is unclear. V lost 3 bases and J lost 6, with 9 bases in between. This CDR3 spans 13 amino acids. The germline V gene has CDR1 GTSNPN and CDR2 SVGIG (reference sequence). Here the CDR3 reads CAWRELINSPLHF. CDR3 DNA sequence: TGTGCCTGGAGAGAGCTTATTAATTCACCCCTCCACTTT.

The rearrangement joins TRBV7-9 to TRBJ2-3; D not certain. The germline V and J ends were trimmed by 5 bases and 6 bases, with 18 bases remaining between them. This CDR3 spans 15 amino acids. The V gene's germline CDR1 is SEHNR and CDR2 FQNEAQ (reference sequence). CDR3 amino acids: CASSPPVYSRDTQYF. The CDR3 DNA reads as TGTGCCAGCAGCCCCCCTGTTTACAGCCGGGATACGCAGTATTTT.

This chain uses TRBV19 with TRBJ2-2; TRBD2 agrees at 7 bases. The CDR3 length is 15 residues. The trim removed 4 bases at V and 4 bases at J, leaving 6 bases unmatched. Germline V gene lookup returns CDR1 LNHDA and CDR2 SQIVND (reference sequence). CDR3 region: CASSSGSGGTGELFF. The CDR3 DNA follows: TGTGCCAGTAGTAGCGGGAGTGGGGGCACCGGGGAGCTGTTTTTT.

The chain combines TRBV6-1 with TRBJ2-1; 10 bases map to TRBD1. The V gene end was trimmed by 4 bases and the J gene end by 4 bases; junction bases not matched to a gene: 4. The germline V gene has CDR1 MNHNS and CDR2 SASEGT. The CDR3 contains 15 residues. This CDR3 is CASSGPGQGYNEQFF. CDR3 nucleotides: TGTGCCAGCAGTGGGCCGGGACAGGGGTACAATGAGCAGTTCTTC.

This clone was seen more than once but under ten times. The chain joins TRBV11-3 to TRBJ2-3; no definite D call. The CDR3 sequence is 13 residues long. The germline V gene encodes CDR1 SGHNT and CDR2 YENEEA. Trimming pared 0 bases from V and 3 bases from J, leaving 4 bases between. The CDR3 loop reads CASSLERTDTQYF. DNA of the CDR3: TGTGCCAGCAGCTTAGAGAGGACAGATACGCAGTATTTT.

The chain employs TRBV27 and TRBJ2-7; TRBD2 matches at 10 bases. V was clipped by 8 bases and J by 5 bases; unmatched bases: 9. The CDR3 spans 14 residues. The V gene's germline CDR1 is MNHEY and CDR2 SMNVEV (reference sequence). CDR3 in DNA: TGTGCCAGCGGGGGACTAGCGATCGGTGACGAGCAGTACTTC. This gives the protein CASGGLAIGDEQYF.

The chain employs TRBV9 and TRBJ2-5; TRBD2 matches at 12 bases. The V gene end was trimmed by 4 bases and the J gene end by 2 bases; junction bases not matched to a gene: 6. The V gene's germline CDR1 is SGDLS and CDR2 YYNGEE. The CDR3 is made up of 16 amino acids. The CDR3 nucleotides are TGTGCCAGCAGCCCCAGACTAGCGGGAGTTCAAGAGACCCAGTACTTC. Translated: CASSPRLAGVQETQYF.

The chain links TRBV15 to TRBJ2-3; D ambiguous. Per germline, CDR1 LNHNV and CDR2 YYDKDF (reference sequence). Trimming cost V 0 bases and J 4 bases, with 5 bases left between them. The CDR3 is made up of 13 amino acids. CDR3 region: CATSRDRADTQYF. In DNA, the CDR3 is TGTGCCACCAGCAGAGATCGCGCAGATACGCAGTATTTT.

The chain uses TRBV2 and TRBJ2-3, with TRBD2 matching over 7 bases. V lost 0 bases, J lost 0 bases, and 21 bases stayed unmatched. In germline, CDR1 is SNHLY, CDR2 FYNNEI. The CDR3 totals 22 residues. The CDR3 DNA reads TGTGCCAGCAGTGAAGCGCTTCGGGCGGGAGTATTTGGTCGGGCGAGCACAGATACGCAGTATTTT. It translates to CASSEALRAGVFGRASTDTQYF.

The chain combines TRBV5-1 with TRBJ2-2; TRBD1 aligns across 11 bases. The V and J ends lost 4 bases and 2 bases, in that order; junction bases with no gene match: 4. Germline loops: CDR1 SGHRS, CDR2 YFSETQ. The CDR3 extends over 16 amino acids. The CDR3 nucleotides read TGCGCCAGCAGCGAATGGACAGGGGGCAACACCGGGGAGCTGTTTTTT. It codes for CASSEWTGGNTGELFF. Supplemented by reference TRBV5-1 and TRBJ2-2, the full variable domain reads KAGVTQTPRYLIKTRGQQVTLSCSPISGHRSVSWYQQTPGQGLQFLFEYFSETQRNKGNFPGRFSGRQFSNSRSEMNVSTLELGDSALYLCASSEWTGGNTGELFFGEGSRLTVL.

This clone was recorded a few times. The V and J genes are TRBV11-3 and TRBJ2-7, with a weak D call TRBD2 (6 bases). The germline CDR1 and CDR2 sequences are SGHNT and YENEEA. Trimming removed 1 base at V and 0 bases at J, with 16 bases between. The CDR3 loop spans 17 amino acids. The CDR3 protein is CASSLAVGTGLSYEQYF. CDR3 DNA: TGTGCCAGCAGCTTAGCGGTCGGGACTGGTCTCTCCTACGAGCAGTACTTC.

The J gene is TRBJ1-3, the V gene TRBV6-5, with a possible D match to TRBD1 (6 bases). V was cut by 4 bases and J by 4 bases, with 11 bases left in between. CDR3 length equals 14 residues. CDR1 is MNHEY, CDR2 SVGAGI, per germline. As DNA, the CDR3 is TGTGCCAGCAGTTTGGGGGACACCGGAAACACCATATATTTT. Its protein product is CASSLGDTGNTIYF.

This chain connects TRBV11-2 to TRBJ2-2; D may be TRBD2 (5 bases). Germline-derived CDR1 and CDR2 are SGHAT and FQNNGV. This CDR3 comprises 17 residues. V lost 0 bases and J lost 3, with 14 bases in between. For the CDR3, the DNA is TGTGCCAGCAGCTTAGATCAAAATAGCGCTTACACCGGGGAGCTGTTTTTT. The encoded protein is CASSLDQNSAYTGELFF.

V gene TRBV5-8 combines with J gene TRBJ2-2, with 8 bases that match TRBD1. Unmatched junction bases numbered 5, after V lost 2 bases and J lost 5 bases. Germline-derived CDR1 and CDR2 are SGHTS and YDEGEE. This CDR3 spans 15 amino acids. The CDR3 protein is CASSFRDRQTGELFF. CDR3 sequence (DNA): TGTGCCAGCAGCTTCCGGGACAGGCAAACCGGGGAGCTGTTTTTT.

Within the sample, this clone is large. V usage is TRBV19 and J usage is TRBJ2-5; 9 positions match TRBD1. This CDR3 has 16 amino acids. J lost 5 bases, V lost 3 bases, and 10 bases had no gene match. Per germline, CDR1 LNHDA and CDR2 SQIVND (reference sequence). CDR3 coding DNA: TGTGCCAGTAGTATTGGTCGCGGGACAGGGAAGGAGACCCAGTACTTC. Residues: CASSIGRGTGKETQYF.

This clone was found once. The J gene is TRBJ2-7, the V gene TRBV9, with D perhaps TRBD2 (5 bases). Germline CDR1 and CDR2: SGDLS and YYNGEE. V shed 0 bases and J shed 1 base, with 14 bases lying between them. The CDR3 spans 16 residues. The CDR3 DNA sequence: TGTGCCAGCAGCGTAGATGGTGGGAGTCGGTCCTACGAGCAGTACTTC. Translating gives CASSVDGGSRSYEQYF.

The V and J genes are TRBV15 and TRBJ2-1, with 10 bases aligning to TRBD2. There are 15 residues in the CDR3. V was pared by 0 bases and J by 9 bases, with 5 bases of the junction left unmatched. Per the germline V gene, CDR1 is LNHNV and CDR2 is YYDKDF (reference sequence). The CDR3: CATSRDQSGRAEQFF. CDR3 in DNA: TGTGCCACCAGCAGAGATCAAAGCGGGAGGGCTGAGCAGTTCTTC.